The 5 T cell receptor beta chains in this list originate from one sample, sequenced in a study of blood T cell repertoires in COVID-19. The data were produced by immunoSEQ multiplex PCR, yet TCRdb's version contains in-frame clones alone and is incomplete. The sample has approximately 150,000 clones, 87% seen once. The material sequenced was peripheral blood. Source of these receptors: a woman aged 60 to 75 who had recovered from COVID-19.

J is TRBJ2-7 and V is TRBV12-3 or TRBV12-4; D not certain. V lost 4 bases and J lost 3, with 4 bases in between. This CDR3 has 11 amino acids. The CDR3, as DNA: TGTGCCAGCAGTTCGGTCTACGAGCAGTACTTC. Translating it yields CASSSVYEQYF.

The rearrangement uses TRBV5-1 and TRBJ2-5; 10 bases agree with TRBD2. The CDR3 has 16 amino acids. Germline values: CDR1 SGHRS, CDR2 YFSETQ. The trim removed 0 bases at V and 5 bases at J, leaving 7 bases unmatched. CDR3 in amino acids: CASSLAQRGGLETQYF. CDR3 nucleotide sequence: TGCGCCAGCAGCTTGGCCCAGCGGGGGGGGTTGGAGACCCAGTACTTC.

Remarks on this clone: Additional DNA sequences in this sample encode the identical CDR3. The chain has TRBV27 and TRBJ2-7; 7 bases match TRBD1. Trimming removed 5 bases from V and 3 bases from J; junction bases left unmatched: 4. The CDR3 is made up of 13 amino acids. CDR1 is MNHEY, CDR2 SMNVEV, per germline (reference sequence). Here the CDR3 reads CASSLRQGYEQYF. The CDR3 bases are TGTGCCAGCAGTCTTCGACAGGGCTACGAGCAGTACTTC.

The chain has TRBV4-1 and TRBJ2-2; D call uncertain. CDR1 is MGHRA and CDR2 is YSYEKL in the germline V gene. This CDR3 is built from 16 residues. V dropped 2 bases and J dropped 6 bases, with 16 bases sitting between them. CDR3 region: CASSQLDNGGPGELFF. CDR3 DNA sequence: TGCGCCAGCAGCCAATTGGATAACGGTGGGCCCGGGGAGCTGTTTTTT.

This rearrangement joins TRBV7-9 to TRBJ2-5; D possibly corresponds to TRBD2 (6 bases). The CDR3 loop spans 14 amino acids. The V gene's germline CDR1 is SEHNR and CDR2 FQNEAQ (reference sequence). V was cut by 5 bases and J by 1 base, with 11 bases left in between. CDR3 sequence (DNA): TGTGCCAGCAGCCTCCGGGACTTCCAAGAGACCCAGTACTTC. Translating gives CASSLRDFQETQYF.